This T cell receptor (beta chain) was recorded in a study of T-cell reconstitution after alpha-beta-depleted transplantation in children. General study results and limits: Counts and diversity of T cells one year after transplant came mostly from newly produced T cells. Expanded graft clones numbering several hundred reportedly gave rise to alpha-beta T cells about two months after transplant.

In regard to this clonotype: The target antigen is unknown. Sequence at one end of the junction differs from germline and may be a read error.

The CDR3 loop spans 18 amino acids. Unique molecular identifiers featured in how the TCRbeta library was prepared. TCRdb ran MiXCR on the PCR reads and lists one entry per CDR3 protein. Altogether approximately 520,000 distinct CDR3 sequences are present, over 10% being singletons, with the ten largest covering roughly 15%. The gene calls are TRBV12-3 or TRBV12-4 and TRBJ2-6; 10 nucleotides agree with TRBD1. This clonotype originated in a female patient aged 2-10 years who had a stem cell transplant for aplastic anemia, so the T cells may come from the graft donor. Sample: PBMCs, mostly from graft donor cells, taken 180 days after TCRalphabeta/CD19-depleted stem cell transplant. The CDR3 loop reads CTSSRPGTGVSGANVLTF. The CDR3 DNA reads as TGTACCAGCAGTCGACCAGGGACAGGGGTTTCTGGGGCCAACGTCCTGACTTTC.